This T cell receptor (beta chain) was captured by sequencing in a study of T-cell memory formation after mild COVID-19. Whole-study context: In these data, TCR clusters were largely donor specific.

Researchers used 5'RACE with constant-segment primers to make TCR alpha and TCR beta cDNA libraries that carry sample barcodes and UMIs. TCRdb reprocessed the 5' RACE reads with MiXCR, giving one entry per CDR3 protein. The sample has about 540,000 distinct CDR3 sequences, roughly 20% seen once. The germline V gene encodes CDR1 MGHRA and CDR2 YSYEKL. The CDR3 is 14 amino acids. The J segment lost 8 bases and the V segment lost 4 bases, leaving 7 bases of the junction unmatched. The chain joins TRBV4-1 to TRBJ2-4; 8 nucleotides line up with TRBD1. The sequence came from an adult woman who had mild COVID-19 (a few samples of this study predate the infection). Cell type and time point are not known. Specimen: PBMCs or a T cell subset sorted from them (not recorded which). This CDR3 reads CASSPGQGFDIQYF. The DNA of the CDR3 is TGCGCCAGCAGCCCTGGACAGGGTTTTGACATTCAGTACTTC.